Listed below are T cell receptor beta chains from one sample, sequenced in a study of cytomegalovirus exposure and HLA in healthy donors. The data were produced by immunoSEQ multiplex PCR, yet TCRdb's version contains in-frame clones alone and is incomplete. The repertoire has 300,000 to 450,000 clones, roughly 89% of them found once; the top ten carry 0.83%. Sequenced material: PBMCs. The origin of the receptors is a woman aged 18 to 35 in good health and CMV-seronegative. Each CDR3 is given without its conserved first and last residue.

v_gene	j_gene	CDR3aa
TRBV6-1	TRBJ1-1	ASSGYRTMNTEAF
TRBV5-1	TRBJ2-1	ASSLDPSGGQSSYNEQF
TRBV9	TRBJ2-1	ASGPGTSGSNEQF
TRBV5-1	TRBJ1-2	ASSLAVMDGYT
TRBV6-5	TRBJ2-2	ATGGRGRTGELF
TRBV27	TRBJ2-7	ASSPLGVAGSYEQY
TRBV28	TRBJ2-7	ASTPTPWSSTYEQY
TRBV27	TRBJ1-4	ASSTTDRVGEKLF
TRBV18	TRBJ2-7	ASSPRGQTDNAFYVQY
TRBV7-3	TRBJ2-7	ASSSNRGGPSEQY
TRBV13	TRBJ2-1	ASSLEATSGYNEQF
TRBV6-5	TRBJ2-7	ASSRNEDSPYEQY
TRBV30	TRBJ2-7	AWEAGWPYEQY
TRBV5-1	TRBJ2-1	ASSLVAGNYNEQF
TRBV11-2	TRBJ2-7	ASSLRTGEQY
TRBV19	TRBJ2-7	ASTPGVSAEQY
TRBV6-6	TRBJ2-7	ASSYWGGGRYEQY
TRBV9	TRBJ2-5	ASSASSGRARETQY
TRBV25-1	TRBJ1-4	ASSEYMVLGGEKLF
TRBV30	TRBJ2-7	AWSPRTGSGEQY
TRBV27	TRBJ2-1	ASSLTGFSYNEQF
TRBV9	TRBJ2-1	ASSGLASNEQF
TRBV13	TRBJ1-1	ASSLRKTSNTEAF
TRBV28	TRBJ1-2	ASSPFRERLTNYGYT
TRBV18	TRBJ1-2	ASSQGQGGGYT
TRBV7-2	TRBJ2-7	ASSLNPLTSGGEQY
TRBV5-6	TRBJ1-2	ASSSNRGWRANYGYT
TRBV5-1	TRBJ2-5	ASSLDRAETQY
TRBV2	TRBJ1-5	ASTKDRGDQPQH
TRBV5-1	TRBJ2-3	ASSSGQRTDTQY
TRBV4-1	TRBJ1-6	ASSQDNMADSPLH
TRBV11-2	TRBJ1-1	ASSLAGTPMRRDTEAF
TRBV27	TRBJ2-5	ASSSQGAGETQY
TRBV10-3	TRBJ2-7	AISDTGTGAYEQY
TRBV5-1	TRBJ2-3	ASSPGLAGLQADTQY
TRBV10-1	TRBJ2-5	ASSGGQHQETQY
TRBV5-4	TRBJ1-2	ASSSSDRGYVGYT
TRBV18	TRBJ2-5	ASSPVGGETQY
TRBV15	TRBJ2-6	ATSAGGIGANVLT
TRBV27	TRBJ2-7	ASSLGGRGYEQY
TRBV5-6	TRBJ2-3	ASSSVQGDTQY
TRBV7-6	TRBJ2-1	ASGIPGNEQF
TRBV27	TRBJ2-5	ASSGGRSVETQY
TRBV6-4	TRBJ2-1	ASSDSGLAHNEQF
TRBV9	TRBJ2-5	ASSHSSGGTQY
TRBV30	TRBJ2-3	AWSSVVRGGTQY
TRBV4-1	TRBJ2-2	ASSQEGLATGELF
TRBV11-1	TRBJ2-6	ASTTGIDPGANVLT
TRBV6-5	TRBJ2-5	ASSYSGPGRTQY
TRBV5-1	TRBJ1-1	ASSLRQGQGEAF
TRBV5-6	TRBJ2-3	ASSLSSGNTQY
TRBV5-6	TRBJ2-7	ASSLGSGYEQY
TRBV30	TRBJ2-3	AWSVLVEVTDTQY
TRBV6-1	TRBJ1-2	ASRGRVGNLGYT
TRBV18	TRBJ2-2	ASSPDMPANTGELF